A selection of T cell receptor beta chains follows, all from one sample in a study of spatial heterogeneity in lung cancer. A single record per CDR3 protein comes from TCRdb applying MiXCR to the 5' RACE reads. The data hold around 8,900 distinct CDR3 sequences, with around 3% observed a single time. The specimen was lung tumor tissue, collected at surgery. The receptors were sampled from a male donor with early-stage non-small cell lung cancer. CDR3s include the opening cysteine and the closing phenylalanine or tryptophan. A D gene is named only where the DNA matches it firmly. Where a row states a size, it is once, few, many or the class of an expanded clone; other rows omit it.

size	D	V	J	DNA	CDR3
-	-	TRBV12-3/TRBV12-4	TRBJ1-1	TGTGCCAGCAGTTACATTTACACTGAAGCTTTCTTT	CASSYIYTEAFF
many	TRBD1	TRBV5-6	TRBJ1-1	TGTGCCAGCAGCCCGATCGACAGGGGAGTGTACACTGAAGCTTTCTTT	CASSPIDRGVYTEAFF
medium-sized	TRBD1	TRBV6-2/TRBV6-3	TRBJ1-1	TGTGCCAGCAGCCGCCCCCTGGGACAGAAAGACACTGAAGCTTTCTTT	CASSRPLGQKDTEAFF
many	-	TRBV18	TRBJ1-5	TGTGCCAGCTCACCACGCCGGGACACTTATAGCAATCAGCCCCAGCATTTT	CASSPRRDTYSNQPQHF
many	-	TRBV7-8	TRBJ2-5	TGTGCCAGCAGCTTTACCCCCGGGCTCGAAAAAGATCCCCAGTACTTC	CASSFTPGLEKDPQYF
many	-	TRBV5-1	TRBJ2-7	TGCGCCAGCAGCCGCGGGACAGCCGTAGACTACGAGCAGTACTTC	CASSRGTAVDYEQYF
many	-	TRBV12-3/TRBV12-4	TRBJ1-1	TGTGCCAGCACCCTGGTTAGCCCGAACACTGAAGCTTTCTTT	CASTLVSPNTEAFF
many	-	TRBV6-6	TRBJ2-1	TGTGCCAGCAGTTACTCCACAGCAGGCAATGAGCAGTTCTTC	CASSYSTAGNEQFF
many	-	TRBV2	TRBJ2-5	TGTGCCAGCAGTGACGGACAGACTCAAGAGACCCAGTACTTC	CASSDGQTQETQYF
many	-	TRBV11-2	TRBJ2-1	TGTGCCAGCAGCCCCAGGGGACCGTCCTCCTACAATGAGCAGTTCTTC	CASSPRGPSSYNEQFF
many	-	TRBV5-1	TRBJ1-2	TGCGCCAGCAGCTTGGGCCGGGAAGGGGATGGCTACACCTTC	CASSLGREGDGYTF
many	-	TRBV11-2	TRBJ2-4	TGTGCCAGCAGCTTAGGCCACTGGGCCAAAAACATTCAGTACTTC	CASSLGHWAKNIQYF
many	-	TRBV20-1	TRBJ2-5	TGCAGTGCTAGCGGGAACACCTACCAAGAGACCCAGTACTTC	CSASGNTYQETQYF
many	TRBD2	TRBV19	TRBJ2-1	TGTGCCAGTAGTATAGCGGGGGGTCTCCGCAATGAGCAGTTCTTC	CASSIAGGLRNEQFF
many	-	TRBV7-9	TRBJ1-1	TGTGCCAGCAGCCTTCCGGCTCTGAACACTGAAGCTTTCTTT	CASSLPALNTEAFF
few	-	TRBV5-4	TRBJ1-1	TGTGCCGGCAGCTCTGGACAATTGAACACTGAAGCTTTCTTT	CAGSSGQLNTEAFF
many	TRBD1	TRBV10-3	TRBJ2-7	TGTGCCATCAGTGGAAACGGGACAGCTCCCTACGAGCAGTACTTC	CAISGNGTAPYEQYF
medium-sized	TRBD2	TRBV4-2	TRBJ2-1	TGTGCCAGCAGTCAAGGAGGAGCGGGGACCTACAATGAGCAGTTCTTC	CASSQGGAGTYNEQFF
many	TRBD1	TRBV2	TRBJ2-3	TGTGCCAGCAGTGAAGCTTGGACAGGGTGGGATACGCAGTATTTT	CASSEAWTGWDTQYF
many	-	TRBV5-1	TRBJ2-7	TGCGCCAGCAGCTTGGCCGCTGGTTCGACCACCTACGAGCAGTACTTC	CASSLAAGSTTYEQYF
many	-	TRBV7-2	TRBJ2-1	TGTGCCAGCAGCCGTGAGTGGGCCCCCAGGTACAATGAGCAGTTCTTC	CASSREWAPRYNEQFF
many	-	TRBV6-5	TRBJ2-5	TGTGCCAGCAGTTACTCCCGATCACAAGAGACCCAGTACTTC	CASSYSRSQETQYF
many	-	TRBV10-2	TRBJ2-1	TGCGCCAGCAGTGAGTCGAGGGTGGACAATGAGCAGTTCTTC	CASSESRVDNEQFF
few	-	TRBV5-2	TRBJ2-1	TGTGCCAGTAAACCCATACAGGGAAATGAGCAGTTCTTC	CASKPIQGNEQFF
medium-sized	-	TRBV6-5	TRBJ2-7	TGTGCCAGCAGTACCGACTACGAGCAGTACTTC	CASSTDYEQYF
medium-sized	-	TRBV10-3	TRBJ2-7	TGTGCCATCAGTGAGGCCAGGGGGGACGAGCAGTACTTC	CAISEARGDEQYF
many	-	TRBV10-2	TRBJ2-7	TGCGCCAGCAGTGATGCGGGGACAACCTACGAGCAGTACTTC	CASSDAGTTYEQYF
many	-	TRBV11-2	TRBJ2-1	TGTGCCAGCAGCTCTTACGATGAGCAGTTCTTC	CASSSYDEQFF
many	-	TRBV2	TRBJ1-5	TGTGCCAGCATGGGGCAGGGAACGGATCAGCCCCAGCATTTT	CASMGQGTDQPQHF
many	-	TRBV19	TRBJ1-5	TGTGCCAGTCGTGCCCACAGAGATAGCAATCAGCCCCAGCATTTT	CASRAHRDSNQPQHF
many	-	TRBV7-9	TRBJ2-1	TGTGCCAGCAGCTCCATAGCTGATGAGCAGTTCTTC	CASSSIADEQFF